This T cell receptor (beta chain) stems from a study of Graves' ophthalmopathy and Graves' hyperthyroidism. RNA transcripts served as template for amplifying TCR beta CDR3 sequences. RT-PCR in the first round used HTBI primers; a second-round multiplex PCR followed. Using its own MiXCR run on the multiplex PCR reads, TCRdb lists one record per CDR3 protein. The sample records about 500,000 distinct CDR3 sequences, roughly 14% being singletons. V was clipped by 1 base and J by 6 bases, with 9 bases between them. This CDR3 has 14 residues. Germline V CDR1 and CDR2: LGHNA, YSLEER. This TCR was sampled from a woman in her thirties with Graves' ophthalmopathy. V and J are TRBV4-3 and TRBJ2-2; no definite D call. Sample: blood. The CDR3 DNA is TGCGCCAGCAGCCAAGGTGAAGGGTCCGGGGAGCTGTTTTTT. It is translated as CASSQGEGSGELFF.